This TCR beta chain was recovered during a study of blood T cell repertoires in COVID-19. Looking at the study overall: Sites across the United States, Italy and Spain contributed samples from acute and convalescent COVID-19.

This clone was seen a handful of times. Some clones are missing from TCRdb's copy, which holds only in-frame ones; the method was immunoSEQ multiplex PCR. The repertoire consists of 350,000 to 450,000 clones, with about 85% occurring once and the leading ten covering about 3.6%. Sequences were obtained from peripheral blood. The receptor comes from a young woman with acute or convalescent COVID-19.

The CDR3 loop reads CATPWGEDNSPLHF. The CDR3, as DNA: TGTGCCACCCCCTGGGGGGAGGATAATTCACCCCTCCACTTT. The chain carries TRBV24-1 and TRBJ1-6, with D perhaps matching TRBD1 (5 bases). V was shortened by 9 bases and J by 5 bases, with 13 bases between the two germline ends. The CDR3 has 14 residues. CDR1 and CDR2 (germline): KGHDR, SFDVKD.